The rows below give T cell receptor beta chains drawn from one sample of a study of identical twins. TCRdb called the 5' RACE reads again in MiXCR, with one record for every CDR3 protein. The table lists 350,000 to 450,000 distinct CDR3 sequences, roughly 18% of them singletons, with roughly 12% in the top ten. The sample was naive T cells sorted from blood. Source of these receptors: a man aged 45 to 65 in good health. Both conserved end residues are part of each CDR3. Each record gives: V gene, J gene, CDR3 protein.

>TRBV10-3|TRBJ2-1
CATKRGTGLEYNEQFF
>TRBV20-1|TRBJ1-1
CSVQGVWANTEAFF
>TRBV5-1|TRBJ1-1
CASSLSIGENTEAFF
>TRBV11-2|TRBJ2-1
CATHHLSGMGYNEQFF
>TRBV12-3/TRBV12-4|TRBJ2-1
CASSTSGGRNEQFF
>TRBV20-1|TRBJ2-4
CSARRPQQDIQYF
>TRBV9|TRBJ2-2
CASSPSQHANTGELFF
>TRBV14|TRBJ2-3
CASSGGDTQYF
>TRBV18|TRBJ2-7
CASSPAAGSPYEQYF
>TRBV20-1|TRBJ2-3
CSASTGGQGTDTQYF
>TRBV20-1|TRBJ1-6
CSARHHGQYNSPLHF
>TRBV7-9|TRBJ2-7
CASSLDGPDSYEQYF
>TRBV12-3/TRBV12-4|TRBJ2-2
CASTLDRLGTGELFF
>TRBV20-1|TRBJ2-7
CSAKDGTYEQYF
>TRBV5-1|TRBJ2-2
CASSIGSGATGELFF
>TRBV12-3/TRBV12-4|TRBJ2-7
CASSLSLLREGDPYEQYF
>TRBV7-2|TRBJ2-1
CASSLAYVVHNEQFF
>TRBV6-1|TRBJ1-5
CASRLRLDSNQPQHF
>TRBV4-1|TRBJ2-1
CASSPWGEGGTRSSYNEQFF
>TRBV5-1|TRBJ2-7
CASSRGQFGEQYF
>TRBV15|TRBJ2-3
CATSTRRLSSTDTQYF
>TRBV27|TRBJ1-2
CASTGTPNYGYTF
>TRBV29-1|TRBJ2-5
CSVPGQANQETQYF
>TRBV5-6|TRBJ2-7
CASSYGLQSYEQYF
>TRBV28|TRBJ2-1
CASSPGQMDEQFF
>TRBV6-5|TRBJ2-5
CASSWGTAQETQYF
>TRBV27|TRBJ1-3
CASSFRGMAGNTIYF
>TRBV19|TRBJ2-1
CASTLGGVSEQFF
>TRBV20-1|TRBJ2-5
CSARAWFSQETQYF
>TRBV20-1|TRBJ2-7
CSAKTPSHEQYF
>TRBV5-1|TRBJ2-1
CASSIDISSYNEQFF
>TRBV28|TRBJ2-5
CASSTSSPRQNF
>TRBV9|TRBJ2-7
CASSVGDGPYEQYF
>TRBV11-1|TRBJ2-1
CASSPGAAEGVNEQFF
>TRBV29-1|TRBJ2-3
CSVEFAGGPPDTQYF
>TRBV20-1|TRBJ2-7
CSARGGRAGNEQYF
>TRBV20-1|TRBJ2-5
CSARVWGQSQETQYF
>TRBV18|TRBJ2-5
CASSRDSRQETQYF
>TRBV7-9|TRBJ2-1
CASSSDRATFEQFF
>TRBV20-1|TRBJ1-6
CSARAHHRTGQDNSPLHF
>TRBV7-2|TRBJ1-2
CASSVSGQGTGYTF
>TRBV20-1|TRBJ1-5
CSARKRGNQPQHF
>TRBV12-3/TRBV12-4|TRBJ2-1
CASSLGLAGGIYNEQFF
>TRBV20-1|TRBJ1-5
CSARDQGSQPQHF
>TRBV5-6|TRBJ2-5
CASSLTSGETQYF
>TRBV15|TRBJ1-5
CATSSYRAGQPQHF
>TRBV20-1|TRBJ1-5
CSARGGQGTSNQPQHF
>TRBV18|TRBJ1-1
CASSPPGHKIKNTEAFF
>TRBV15|TRBJ2-7
CATSSRDSSYEQYF
>TRBV5-8|TRBJ2-1
CASSLAAGGQNEQFF
>TRBV4-3|TRBJ1-1
CASSQDYRENTEAFF
>TRBV6-1|TRBJ2-3
CASRRGGGDTQYF
>TRBV7-2|TRBJ1-4
CASRLDRGYEKLFF
>TRBV5-6|TRBJ2-1
CASSLAHLNEQFF
>TRBV27|TRBJ1-1
CASTSVGNTEAFF
>TRBV20-1|TRBJ1-2
CSARREEVRGYTF
>TRBV6-5|TRBJ1-5
CASSYGVDQPQHF
>TRBV27|TRBJ2-7
CASSLSGTAYEQYF
>TRBV4-1|TRBJ2-7
CASSQALQGRPYEQYF
>TRBV12-3/TRBV12-4|TRBJ1-1
CASREIQGVGTEAFF